This note documents a single TCR beta chain sequence. Its target is not known. Profiling relied on immunoSEQ multiplex PCR, and the TCRdb table lists in-frame clones only, not all of them. The table lists about 81,000 clones, 85% to 95% of them singletons. This specimen belongs to a study of OX40 agonist ivuxolimab in advanced cancers. Study as a whole: Patients undergoing dose escalation presented with hepatocellular carcinoma, melanoma, renal cell or head and neck cancer. Participants averaged approximately 60 years of age (range 23 to 79) and were 75% to 90% male.

Study-level points and caveats: CD8+ T cells averaged more expanded clones than CD4+.

This material consisted of CD4+ or CD8+ T cells sorted from blood, taken in a trial of the OX40 agonist ivuxolimab. This receptor was taken from an adult with an advanced solid tumor such as melanoma, head and neck, liver or kidney cancer.

Here the CDR3 reads CASSLNSFNQPQHF. For the CDR3, the DNA is TGCGCCAGCAGCTTGAACAGCTTCAATCAGCCCCAGCATTTT. This chain joins TRBV5-1 and TRBJ1-5; D gene unclear. Between the trimmed V and J ends, which lost 1 base and 3 bases, there was a span of 8 bases. The germline CDR1 and CDR2 sequences are SGHRS and YFSETQ. CDR3 length equals 14 residues.